Following are 29 T cell receptor beta chains from one sample sequenced in a study of OX40 agonist ivuxolimab in advanced cancers. The table came from immunoSEQ multiplex PCR; TCRdb's copy has only in-frame clones and leaves some out. The data hold some 100,000 clones, with 70% to 90% observed a single time. Material: CD4+ or CD8+ T cells sorted from blood, obtained in a trial of the OX40 agonist ivuxolimab. These receptors were obtained from an adult with an advanced solid tumor such as melanoma, head and neck, liver or kidney cancer.

This chain links TRBV6-5 with TRBJ2-3; the match to TRBD2 covers 9 bases. Germline CDR1 reads MNHEY; CDR2 reads SVGAGI. The length of the CDR3 is 16 residues. V dropped 3 bases and J dropped 2; count of bases not matched to a gene: 6. DNA of the CDR3: TGTGCCAGCAGTTATCTCGGCGGGAGGGCCACAGATACGCAGTATTTT. Residues: CASSYLGGRATDTQYF.

This chain connects TRBV27 to TRBJ2-7; possible D gene TRBD2, 5 bases. The ends were cut back, 6 bases at V and 2 bases at J, with 11 bases in the middle. The CDR3 runs to 13 residues. Germline CDR1 is MNHEY and CDR2 is SMNVEV (reference sequence). The CDR3 DNA follows: TGTGCCAGCAGCCACGGACTTACCTACGAGCAGTACTTC. This sequence encodes CASSHGLTYEQYF.

The rearrangement joins TRBV2 to TRBJ2-7, with D possibly being TRBD1 or TRBD2 (5 bases each). Germline CDR1 and CDR2: SNHLY and FYNNEI. V lost 10 bases and J 2 bases, leaving 12 bases between the germline ends. The CDR3 is 12 residues long. CDR3 amino acids: CATGAIAYEQYF. The CDR3 DNA is TGTGCCACCGGGGCCATCGCCTACGAGCAGTACTTC.

V is TRBV27 and J is TRBJ1-4; TRBD1 matches at 10 bases. The CDR3 is 16 residues long. Trimming cost V 4 bases and J 2 bases; bases outside gene matches: 4. Germline V gives CDR1 MNHEY, CDR2 SMNVEV (reference sequence). The DNA for the CDR3 is TGTGCCAGCAGTTGGGACAGGGGTCGGACTAATGAAAAACTGTTTTTT. Translating gives CASSWDRGRTNEKLFF.

J is TRBJ1-1 and V is TRBV5-5; D gene unclear. Trimming shortened V by 4 bases and J by 3 bases, and 10 bases separated the two germline ends. This CDR3 region has 13 residues. Looked up from germline, CDR1 is SGHKS and CDR2 is YYEKEE (reference sequence). The CDR3 region has the DNA TGTGCCAGCAGCCGGCAGAGCTACACTGAAGCTTTCTTT. Residues: CASSRQSYTEAFF.

The V gene is TRBV18, the J gene TRBJ1-5, with D perhaps matching TRBD1 (6 bases). Trimming removed 3 bases at V and 4 bases at J, with 7 bases between. Germline-derived CDR1 and CDR2 are KGHSH and LQKENI. This CDR3 is 13 amino acids long. The chain's CDR3 is CASSPTGNQPQHF. In nucleotides, the CDR3 is TGTGCCAGCTCACCGACAGGTAATCAGCCCCAGCATTTT. Using reference TRBV18 and TRBJ1-5 for the parts outside the CDR3, the full variable domain is NAGVMQNPRHLVRRRGQEARLRCSPMKGHSHVYWYRQLPEEGLKFMVYLQKENIIDESGMPKERFSAEFPKEGPSILRIQQVVRGDSAAYFCASSPTGNQPQHFGDGTRLSIL.

The chain links TRBV6-1 to TRBJ2-3; D not resolved. The germline V gene encodes CDR1 MNHNS and CDR2 SASEGT. V dropped 4 bases and J dropped 6 bases, with 8 bases sitting between them. The CDR3 is made up of 12 amino acids. CDR3 bases: TGTGCCAGCAGTGCAAACCAGGATACGCAGTATTTT. Translating gives CASSANQDTQYF.

A single count supports this clone. V gene TRBV5-5 combines with J gene TRBJ2-7, with a tentative D call TRBD2 (5 bases). The CDR3 is made up of 14 amino acids. V was cut by 0 bases and J by 7 bases, with 14 bases left in between. The V gene's germline CDR1 is SGHKS and CDR2 YYEKEE (reference sequence). The CDR3 nucleotides are TGTGCCAGCAGCTTGGCCGTGACTACCCAAGAGCAGTACTTC. Protein product: CASSLAVTTQEQYF.

A remark on this clone: The junction does not match germline at one end; this may be a read error. The chain links TRBV5-4 to TRBJ1-1; D possibly corresponds to TRBD1 (5 bases). The germline CDR1 and CDR2 sequences are SGHNT and YYREEE (reference sequence). The CDR3 consists of 12 residues. CDR3 DNA: TGTGCCAGCAGCCCTCGGGACGGGCTAGTGGTCTTT. This gives the protein CASSPRDGLVVF.

The rearrangement links TRBV5-6 to TRBJ2-6; D call uncertain. CDR1 is SGHDT, CDR2 YYEEEE, per germline. This CDR3 has 15 amino acids. The germline V and J ends were trimmed by 2 bases and 0 bases, with 6 bases remaining between them. The chain's CDR3 is CASSFMISGANVLTF. The CDR3 DNA is TGTGCCAGCAGCTTTATGATCTCTGGGGCCAACGTCCTGACTTTC. Full variable domain (missing parts from reference TRBV5-6 and TRBJ2-6): DAGVTQSPTHLIKTRGQQVTLRCSPKSGHDTVSWYQQALGQGPQFIFQYYEEEERQRGNFPDRFSGHQFPNYSSELNVNALLLGDSALYLCASSFMISGANVLTFGAGSRLTVL.

The chain employs TRBV5-1 and TRBJ2-2; D gene unclear. The germline V and J ends were trimmed by 0 bases and 3 bases, with 6 bases remaining between them. The CDR3 covers 14 residues. The germline CDR1 and CDR2 sequences are SGHRS and YFSETQ. The DNA for the CDR3 is TGCGCCAGCAGCTTGGTAGTGGACACCGGGGAGCTGTTTTTT. Translating gives CASSLVVDTGELFF. Drawing the rest from reference TRBV5-1 and TRBJ2-2, the complete variable domain is KAGVTQTPRYLIKTRGQQVTLSCSPISGHRSVSWYQQTPGQGLQFLFEYFSETQRNKGNFPGRFSGRQFSNSRSEMNVSTLELGDSALYLCASSLVVDTGELFFGEGSRLTVL.

The chain recombines TRBV2 with TRBJ2-5, with D hard to call. Germline V lookup: CDR1 SNHLY, CDR2 FYNNEI. CDR3 length: 14 residues. V was shortened by 0 bases and J by 6 bases, with 11 bases between the two germline ends. The CDR3 DNA is TGTGCCAGCAGTGAAGCGTTGCAGGTACAGACCCAGTACTTC. Amino acid sequence: CASSEALQVQTQYF.

V usage is TRBV6-5 and J usage is TRBJ1-1; weak D call: TRBD1 (6 bases). Germline V gene lookup returns CDR1 MNHEY and CDR2 SVGAGI. V was pared by 0 bases and J by 5 bases, with 16 bases between. This CDR3 has 16 amino acids. CDR3 residues: CASSYSGDPGETEAFF. The CDR3 DNA reads as TGTGCCAGCAGTTACTCCGGGGACCCAGGGGAAACTGAAGCTTTCTTT.

V is TRBV28 and J is TRBJ2-7; D assignment may be TRBD1 or TRBD2 (5 bases each). The CDR3 loop spans 13 amino acids. Per the germline V gene, CDR1 is MDHEN and CDR2 is SYDVKM. Trimming removed 8 bases at V and 5 bases at J, with 16 bases between. CDR3 in amino acids: CASGRAGRNEQYF. The CDR3 DNA reads TGTGCCAGCGGGCGGGCAGGGAGAAACGAGCAGTACTTC.

CDR3 sequence reads: CARSTFRLAGVNNEQFF. CDR3 DNA: TGTGCCAGAAGCACCTTTCGACTAGCGGGAGTTAACAATGAGCAGTTCTTC. The genes are TRBV5-3 and TRBJ2-1; 12 bases fit TRBD2. TRBV5-3 is placed among ORFs of uncertain function. The CDR3 runs 17 residues. Trimming removed 4 bases from V and 5 bases from J; junction bases left unmatched: 10.

The chain couples TRBV14 to TRBJ2-1, with 12 bases lining up with TRBD1. In germline, CDR1 is SGHDN, CDR2 FVKESK. The V and J ends lost 2 bases and 6 bases, in that order; junction bases with no gene match: 8. The CDR3 loop spans 17 amino acids. This CDR3 reads CASSQIHRDRGPNEQFF. The CDR3 DNA is TGTGCCAGCAGCCAAATACACCGGGACAGGGGGCCCAATGAGCAGTTCTTC.

This CDR3 reads CASSSQGGPQHF. CDR3 in DNA: TGTGCCAGCAGCTCACAGGGAGGGCCCCAGCATTTT. The V gene is TRBV11-1, the J gene TRBJ1-5; TRBD1 is a possible D gene (6 bases). Trimming removed 4 bases at V and 9 bases at J, with 10 bases between. In germline, CDR1 is SGHAT, CDR2 FQDESV (reference sequence). There are 12 residues in the CDR3.

This clone was found a few times. The V and J genes are TRBV11-3 and TRBJ2-7; no clear D. Trimming shortened V by 5 bases and J by 0 bases, and 14 bases separated the two germline ends. Germline V gives CDR1 SGHNT, CDR2 YENEEA. The CDR3 length is 15 residues. Written as DNA, the CDR3 is TGTGCCAGCAGCCTCGCCGTCGCCAGCTCCTACGAGCAGTACTTC. Translation gives CASSLAVASSYEQYF.

The chain recombines TRBV10-3 with TRBJ2-2; 7 positions agree with TRBD2. CDR3 size: 14 residues. Germline V lookup: CDR1 ENHRY, CDR2 SYGVKD. V was pared by 3 bases and J by 6 bases, with 4 bases of the junction left unmatched. CDR3 sequence (DNA): TGTGCCATCAGTGAACGGGAGGTGGCCGGGGAGCTGTTTTTT. This encodes CAISEREVAGELFF.

On this clone: Within the sample, other DNA sequences also encode this same CDR3. This chain links TRBV7-9 with TRBJ2-3; D uncertain. The CDR3 extends over 13 amino acids. V shed 4 bases and J shed 4 bases, with 9 bases lying between them. CDR1 SEHNR and CDR2 FQNEAQ come from the germline V gene (reference sequence). The CDR3 sequence: CASSSRGPDTQYF. CDR3 DNA sequence: TGTGCCAGCAGCTCTCGAGGTCCAGATACGCAGTATTTT.

V gene TRBV6-1 combines with J gene TRBJ2-1; tentative D call: TRBD2 (6 bases). Trimming removed 9 bases from V and 4 bases from J, with 10 bases in between. Germline values: CDR1 MNHNS, CDR2 SASEGT. The CDR3 is 12 residues long. The CDR3 protein is CASGLPYNEQFF. Here the CDR3 DNA reads TGTGCCAGTGGACTACCGTACAATGAGCAGTTCTTC.

V and J are TRBV7-3 and TRBJ2-1; 11 positions match TRBD2. This CDR3 has 14 amino acids. J lost 5 bases, V lost 5 bases, and 2 bases had no gene match. Germline CDR1 reads SGHTA; CDR2 reads FQGTGA. CDR3 residues: CASSPGLADNEQFF. In DNA, the CDR3 is TGTGCCAGCAGCCCGGGACTAGCGGACAATGAGCAGTTCTTC.

This clone was observed a few times. The chain couples TRBV18 to TRBJ2-5; D might be TRBD2 (6 bases). The V end lost 10 bases, the J end lost 3 bases, and 9 bases lay between the germline ends. There are 11 residues in the CDR3. CDR1 and CDR2 (germline): KGHSH, LQKENI. The CDR3, as DNA: TGTGCCACGAGGAGGGAAGAGACCCAGTACTTC. It codes for CATRREETQYF.

The rearrangement links TRBV28 to TRBJ2-3; D is possibly TRBD1 (6 bases). There are 18 residues in the CDR3. Germline CDR1 is MDHEN and CDR2 is SYDVKM. V was cut by 3 bases and J by 0 bases, with 19 bases left in between. The CDR3: CASSFVDAGTTSTDTQYF. The CDR3 nucleotides read TGTGCCAGCAGTTTTGTAGACGCAGGGACAACTAGCACAGATACGCAGTATTTT. The full variable domain, in which reference TRBV28 and TRBJ2-3 provide the parts outside the CDR3, is DVKVTQSSRYLVKRTGEKVFLECVQDMDHENMFWYRQDPGLGLRLIYFSYDVKMKEKGDIPEGYSVSREKKERFSLILESASTNQTSMYLCASSFVDAGTTSTDTQYFGPGTRLTVL.

The chain uses TRBV7-9 and TRBJ1-2; D may be TRBD1 (5 bases). Germline V gene sequence: CDR1 SEHNR, CDR2 FQNEAQ (reference sequence). V was cut by 5 bases and J by 5 bases, with 12 bases left in between. This CDR3 comprises 13 residues. CDR3 residues: CASSVQATYGYTF. In nucleotides, the CDR3 is TGTGCCAGCAGCGTACAGGCTACTTATGGCTACACCTTC.

This chain uses TRBV19 with TRBJ2-2; 7 nucleotides agree with TRBD1. CDR1 and CDR2 (germline): LNHDA, SQIVND (reference sequence). V was pared by 9 bases and J by 1 base, with 8 bases of the junction left unmatched. The CDR3 runs 15 residues. CDR3 loop: CASHLGTENTGELFF. The CDR3 bases are TGTGCCAGCCACTTGGGGACAGAGAACACCGGGGAGCTGTTTTTT.

This rearrangement joins TRBV11-2 to TRBJ2-1; 16 nucleotides match TRBD2. V trimming: 3 bases; J trimming: 8 bases; junction bases outside the gene matches: 4. Germline V CDR1 and CDR2: SGHAT, FQNNGV. The CDR3 spans 16 residues. The CDR3 coding sequence is TGTGCCAGCAGCTTGGGACTAGCGGGAGGGATCCATGAGCAGTTCTTC. Protein product: CASSLGLAGGIHEQFF.

The chain joins TRBV6-1 to TRBJ2-1; D may be TRBD2 (5 bases). Looked up from germline, CDR1 is MNHNS and CDR2 is SASEGT. Trimming removed 7 bases from V and 0 bases from J, with 10 bases in between. The CDR3 consists of 14 residues. The CDR3 sequence is CASTRGFSYNEQFF. CDR3 DNA: TGTGCCAGCACCCGAGGGTTCTCCTACAATGAGCAGTTCTTC.

This clone was picked up a small number of times. The chain recombines TRBV2 with TRBJ1-2; no definite D call. Trimming took 10 bases from V and 8 from J, leaving 17 bases between them. CDR3 size: 12 residues. Germline loops: CDR1 SNHLY, CDR2 FYNNEI. This CDR3 is CANWEAVAGYTF. The CDR3 coding sequence is TGTGCCAACTGGGAGGCGGTCGCCGGCTACACCTTC. Full variable domain (rest looked up from reference TRBV2 and TRBJ1-2): EPEVTQTPSHQVTQMGQEVILRCVPISNHLYFYWYRQILGQKVEFLVSFYNNEISEKSEIFDDQFSVERPDGSNFTLKIRSTKLEDSAMYFCANWEAVAGYTFGSGTRLTVV.